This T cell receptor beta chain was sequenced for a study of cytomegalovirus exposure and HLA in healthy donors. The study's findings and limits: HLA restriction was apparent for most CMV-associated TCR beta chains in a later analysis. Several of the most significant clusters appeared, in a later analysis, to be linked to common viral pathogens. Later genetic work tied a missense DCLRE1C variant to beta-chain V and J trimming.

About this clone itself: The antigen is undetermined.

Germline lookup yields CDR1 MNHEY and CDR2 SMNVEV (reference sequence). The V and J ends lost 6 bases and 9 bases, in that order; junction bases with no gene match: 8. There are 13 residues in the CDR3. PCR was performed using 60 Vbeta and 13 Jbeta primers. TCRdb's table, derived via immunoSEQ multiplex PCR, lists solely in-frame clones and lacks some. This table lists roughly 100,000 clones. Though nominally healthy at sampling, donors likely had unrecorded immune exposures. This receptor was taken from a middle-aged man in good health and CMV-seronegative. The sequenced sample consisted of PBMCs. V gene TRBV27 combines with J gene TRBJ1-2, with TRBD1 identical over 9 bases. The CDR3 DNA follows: TGTGCCAGCAGATCTACAGGGGGCGCAAGCTACACCTTC. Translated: CASRSTGGASYTF.